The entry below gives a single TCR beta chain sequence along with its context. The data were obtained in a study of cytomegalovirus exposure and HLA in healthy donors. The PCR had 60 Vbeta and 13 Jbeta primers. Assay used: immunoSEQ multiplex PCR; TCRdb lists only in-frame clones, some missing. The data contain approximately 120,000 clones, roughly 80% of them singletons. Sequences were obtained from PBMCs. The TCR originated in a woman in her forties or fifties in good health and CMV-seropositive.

The CDR3, as DNA: TGTGCCAGCAGTGAATTCCGGACGGGGCAAGAGACCCAGTACTTC. This codes for CASSEFRTGQETQYF. V gene TRBV25-1 combines with J gene TRBJ2-5; weak D call: TRBD2 (5 bases). Germline assignment: CDR1 MGHDK and CDR2 SYGVNS. The CDR3 is 15 amino acids. The V end lost 1 base, the J end lost 2 bases, and 11 bases lay between the germline ends. Supplemented by reference TRBV25-1 and TRBJ2-5, the full variable domain reads EADIYQTPRYLVIGTGKKITLECSQTMGHDKMYWYQQDPGMELHLIHYSYGVNSTEKGDLSSESTVSRIRTEHFPLTLESARPSHTSQYLCASSEFRTGQETQYFGPGTRLLVL.